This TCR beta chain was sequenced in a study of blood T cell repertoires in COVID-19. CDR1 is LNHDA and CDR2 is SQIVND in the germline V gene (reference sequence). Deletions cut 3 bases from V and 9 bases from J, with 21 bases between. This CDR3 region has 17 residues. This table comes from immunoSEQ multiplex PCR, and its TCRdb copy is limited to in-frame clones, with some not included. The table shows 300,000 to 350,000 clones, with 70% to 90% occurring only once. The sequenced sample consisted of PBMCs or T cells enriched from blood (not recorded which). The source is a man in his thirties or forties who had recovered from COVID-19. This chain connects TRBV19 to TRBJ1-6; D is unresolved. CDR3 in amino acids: CASSILNVGGLSSPLHF. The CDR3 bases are TGTGCCAGTAGTATCTTAAACGTTGGCGGATTGAGTTCACCCCTCCACTTT.